Each of the 9 T cell receptor beta chains below was sequenced from the same sample in a study of CD8+ T cells in alopecia areata (dated by TCRdb to 2016 to 2019). The library was built by means of the immunoSEQ multiplex PCR assay. For TCR sequencing, RNA was extracted from every sample and reverse transcribed into cDNA to serve as template. The table comes from immuneACCESS by way of TCRdb, which keeps in-frame sequences with V and J called. Part of the clones is missing from these tables; in studies checked, under half for an unresolved V gene and the rest for unknown reasons. Within this sample are 130,000 or so clones, with around 83% of them counted one time only. Around 13% of the sample is in the top ten clones. This specimen's time point label, per the study, means: about 4 weeks on oral tofacitinib. The sample's treatment or condition label, in plain terms: oral pan-JAK inhibitor, 5-10 mg twice daily.

Specimen: CD8+ T cells sorted from blood, collected at week 4, from a patient treated with tofacitinib. These receptors were collected from a human donor with alopecia areata.

A few counts support this clone. The chain employs TRBV6-5 and TRBJ2-7; TRBD1 matches 9 bases. V lost 0 bases to trimming and J lost 5 bases; unmatched junction nucleotides: 5. The length of the CDR3 is 15 residues. CDR1 and CDR2 (germline): MNHEY, SVGAGI. The CDR3 sequence: CASSYSGQGTHEQYF. The CDR3, as DNA: TGTGCCAGCAGTTACTCGGGACAGGGTACCCACGAGCAGTACTTC.

The chain links TRBV5-1 to TRBJ2-7, with 8 bases fitting TRBD2. V gave up 4 bases and J gave up 5 bases; unmatched junction bases: 8. Germline CDR1 reads SGHRS; CDR2 reads YFSETQ. The CDR3 has 14 residues. The CDR3 region has the DNA TGCGCCAGCAGCACATATAGCGGGATAGACGAGCAGTACTTC. Translation: CASSTYSGIDEQYF. The full variable domain, with the rest looked up from reference TRBV5-1 and TRBJ2-7, is KAGVTQTPRYLIKTRGQQVTLSCSPISGHRSVSWYQQTPGQGLQFLFEYFSETQRNKGNFPGRFSGRQFSNSRSEMNVSTLELGDSALYLCASSTYSGIDEQYFGPGTRLTVT.

The chain couples TRBV5-8 to TRBJ1-4, with a possible D match to TRBD1 (6 bases). The CDR3 loop spans 15 amino acids. Per the germline V gene, CDR1 is SGHTS and CDR2 is YDEGEE. V dropped 0 bases and J dropped 10 bases, with 16 bases sitting between them. The CDR3 spells CASSLAGRGTAKLFF. The CDR3 nucleotides read TGTGCCAGCAGCTTGGCCGGCAGGGGAACCGCAAAACTGTTTTTT.

This clone was observed a few times. Here the CDR3 DNA reads TGCAGCGTCCCATTGGGTGAAAAACTGTTTTTT. Translation: CSVPLGEKLFF. The rearrangement joins TRBV29-1 to TRBJ1-4; no clear D. CDR1 and CDR2 from the germline V gene are SQVTM and ANQGSEA. V was shortened by 6 bases and J by 7 bases, with 9 bases between the two germline ends. The CDR3 sequence is 11 residues long.

The chain combines TRBV13 with TRBJ2-5, with D unclear. V was cut by 2 bases and J by 2 bases, with 3 bases left in between. This CDR3 is built from 12 residues. Germline V lookup: CDR1 PRHDT, CDR2 FYEKMQ (reference sequence). The CDR3 region is CASSLLQETQYF. The CDR3 nucleotides are TGTGCCAGCAGCTTACTGCAAGAGACCCAGTACTTC.

This clone was picked up one time. J is TRBJ1-2 and V is TRBV19; D gene unclear. Looked up from germline, CDR1 is LNHDA and CDR2 is SQIVND (reference sequence). V was trimmed by 7 bases and J by 6 bases, leaving 18 bases between them. This CDR3 is 14 amino acids long. CDR3 bases: TGTGCCAGTACCCTAAACCGGGGTAGGGATGGCTACACCTTC. Amino acids: CASTLNRGRDGYTF.

The chain recombines TRBV7-9 with TRBJ2-1; 9 bases are shared with TRBD2. The CDR3 has 15 residues. The trim removed 6 bases at V and 0 bases at J, leaving 3 bases unmatched. Germline values: CDR1 SEHNR, CDR2 FQNEAQ (reference sequence). The CDR3: CASRTTSGSYNEQFF. The CDR3 region has the DNA TGTGCCAGCAGGACGACTAGCGGCTCCTACAATGAGCAGTTCTTC.

The rearrangement links TRBV29-1 to TRBJ2-1; 9 bases line up with TRBD2. After removal of 3 bases from V and 7 bases from J, the junction contained 7 bases not matched to a gene. This CDR3 contains 14 residues. Germline V CDR1 and CDR2: SQVTM, ANQGSEA. CDR3 nucleotides: TGCAGCGTTGACGATAGCGGGAGTGGAAATGAGCAGTTCTTC. It translates to CSVDDSGSGNEQFF.

The rearrangement joins TRBV29-1 to TRBJ1-1; D gene unclear. CDR1 is SQVTM, CDR2 ANQGSEA, per germline. CDR3 size: 13 residues. Trimming stripped 4 bases from V and 0 bases from J, with 9 bases between. CDR3 nucleotides: TGCAGCGTTGTTGCGGGAGTGAACACTGAAGCTTTCTTT. This codes for CSVVAGVNTEAFF.